Listed below are T cell receptor beta chains from one sample, sequenced in a study of shared clonotypes between healthy human individuals. Profiling relied on immunoSEQ multiplex PCR, and the TCRdb table lists in-frame clones only, not all of them. The sample yields about 2.3 million clones, just under 95% seen once. Source material: naive CD4+ T cells from PBMCs. These TCRs come from a man aged 18-30 years in good health. Some clones in this sample may be carry-over from other donors' samples. Both conserved end residues are part of each CDR3. The D gene is left open where the match is weak. Expanded clones are given a class, and other clones once, few, many or no size at all.

CDR3nt: TGTGCCAGCAACAGGGTTCCAAATCAGCCCCAGCATTTT; CDR3aa: CASNRVPNQPQHF; d_gene: -; j_gene: TRBJ1-5; abundance: -; v_gene: TRBV19
CDR3nt: TGTGCCAGCAGTCCCCCACTCTCCGGGACCTCTACTGAAGCTTTCTTT; CDR3aa: CASSPPLSGTSTEAFF; d_gene: -; j_gene: TRBJ1-1; abundance: -; v_gene: TRBV2
CDR3nt: TGTGTCAGAAGCAAGGGCCGAGACTTGACTAGCGGGCGAGAAGAGACCCAGTACTTC; CDR3aa: CVRSKGRDLTSGREETQYF; d_gene: -; j_gene: TRBJ2-5; abundance: -; v_gene: TRBV7-5
CDR3nt: TGCGCCAGCAGCCAAGGCCCCCTTTTGAGTAGCGGGAGCTACGAGCAGTACTTC; CDR3aa: CASSQGPLLSSGSYEQYF; d_gene: TRBD2; j_gene: TRBJ2-7; abundance: -; v_gene: TRBV4-1
CDR3nt: TGTGCCAGCAGTGAAGGGGGAAGGGATCCCTACGAGCAGTACTTC; CDR3aa: CASSEGGRDPYEQYF; d_gene: -; j_gene: TRBJ2-7; abundance: -; v_gene: TRBV2
CDR3nt: TGTGCCAGCAGCCCGTCATCTTCATCGGACACGAGCTACGAGCAGTACTTC; CDR3aa: CASSPSSSSDTSYEQYF; d_gene: -; j_gene: TRBJ2-7; abundance: -; v_gene: TRBV11-2
CDR3nt: TGTGCCAGCAGCCTGACACGTACCTACGAGCAGTACTTC; CDR3aa: CASSLTRTYEQYF; d_gene: -; j_gene: TRBJ2-7; abundance: -; v_gene: TRBV7-2
CDR3nt: TGTGCCAGCAGCGCAGGGCAGGGCAGCAATGAGCAGTTCTTC; CDR3aa: CASSAGQGSNEQFF; d_gene: -; j_gene: TRBJ2-1; abundance: once; v_gene: TRBV7-2
CDR3nt: TGTGCCAGCTCTCTCCGGGGTCCGGGACAGGGATCCTACGAGCAGTACTTC; CDR3aa: CASSLRGPGQGSYEQYF; d_gene: TRBD1; j_gene: TRBJ2-7; abundance: once; v_gene: TRBV5-6
CDR3nt: TGTGCCAGTAGTATAGGTCGCAATCAGCCCCAGCATTTT; CDR3aa: CASSIGRNQPQHF; d_gene: -; j_gene: TRBJ1-5; abundance: -; v_gene: TRBV19
CDR3nt: TGCAGCGTTAGCAGGAACACTGAAGCTTTCTTT; CDR3aa: CSVSRNTEAFF; d_gene: -; j_gene: TRBJ1-1; abundance: -; v_gene: TRBV29-1
CDR3nt: TGTGCCAGCAGCTTAGTCGGACTAGCGGGAGGGCCGGCCTACGAGCAGTACTTC; CDR3aa: CASSLVGLAGGPAYEQYF; d_gene: TRBD2; j_gene: TRBJ2-7; abundance: -; v_gene: TRBV11-2
CDR3nt: TGTGCCAGCAGTGAGTCTCCTACTAGCGGGGGAAGCACAGATACGCAGTATTTT; CDR3aa: CASSESPTSGGSTDTQYF; d_gene: TRBD2; j_gene: TRBJ2-3; abundance: -; v_gene: TRBV2
CDR3nt: TGTGCCAGCACCCCCGGACAGGGCTATGGCTACACCTTC; CDR3aa: CASTPGQGYGYTF; d_gene: TRBD1; j_gene: TRBJ1-2; abundance: -; v_gene: TRBV6-1
CDR3nt: TGTGCCAGCAGCTTAGCCCGGGGCTACACCTTC; CDR3aa: CASSLARGYTF; d_gene: -; j_gene: TRBJ1-2; abundance: -; v_gene: TRBV7-9
CDR3nt: TGCAGCGTTGGGGGCCAACCGAGCACTGAAGCTTTCTTT; CDR3aa: CSVGGQPSTEAFF; d_gene: -; j_gene: TRBJ1-1; abundance: -; v_gene: TRBV29-1
CDR3nt: TGTGCCAGCAGCGGACGAGGGACACCCCTAGGAAACACCATATATTTT; CDR3aa: CASSGRGTPLGNTIYF; d_gene: -; j_gene: TRBJ1-3; abundance: -; v_gene: TRBV9
CDR3nt: TGCGCCAGCAGCCAAGTGCGGGGTGGCACTGAAGCTTTCTTT; CDR3aa: CASSQVRGGTEAFF; d_gene: -; j_gene: TRBJ1-1; abundance: -; v_gene: TRBV4-1
CDR3nt: TGTGCCAGCAGAATGGACAGTCTGAGCTATGGCTACACCTTC; CDR3aa: CASRMDSLSYGYTF; d_gene: -; j_gene: TRBJ1-2; abundance: once; v_gene: TRBV6-5
CDR3nt: TGTGCCAGCAGTTTATCCGGGACAGGTAGATACAATGAGCAGTTCTTC; CDR3aa: CASSLSGTGRYNEQFF; d_gene: TRBD1; j_gene: TRBJ2-1; abundance: -; v_gene: TRBV25-1
CDR3nt: TGCGCCACCAGCCGGGGGGCGGGAGACACCGGGGAGCTGTTTTTT; CDR3aa: CATSRGAGDTGELFF; d_gene: -; j_gene: TRBJ2-2; abundance: once; v_gene: TRBV4-3
CDR3nt: TGTGCCAGCAGATTGGCCCCGGAGGGAGGCTACGAGCAGTACTTC; CDR3aa: CASRLAPEGGYEQYF; d_gene: -; j_gene: TRBJ2-7; abundance: -; v_gene: TRBV11-2
CDR3nt: TGTGCCAGCAGCCCAGGACAGGGCTATGAAAAACTGTTTTTT; CDR3aa: CASSPGQGYEKLFF; d_gene: TRBD1; j_gene: TRBJ1-4; abundance: -; v_gene: TRBV25-1
CDR3nt: TGTGCCTGGACCAAATGGACAGGGGAAAACGAGCAGTACTTC; CDR3aa: CAWTKWTGENEQYF; d_gene: TRBD1; j_gene: TRBJ2-7; abundance: -; v_gene: TRBV30
CDR3nt: TGTGCCAGCTCACCTAATCTCAACTACGAGCAGTACTTC; CDR3aa: CASSPNLNYEQYF; d_gene: -; j_gene: TRBJ2-7; abundance: once; v_gene: TRBV18
CDR3nt: TGTGCCAGCAGCTTAATCCGGGACCTGCACAATGAGCAGTTCTTC; CDR3aa: CASSLIRDLHNEQFF; d_gene: -; j_gene: TRBJ2-1; abundance: -; v_gene: TRBV7-3
CDR3nt: TGTGCCAGCAGCTTAGCTGGGACTAGCAAACAAGAGACCCAGTACTTC; CDR3aa: CASSLAGTSKQETQYF; d_gene: TRBD2; j_gene: TRBJ2-5; abundance: -; v_gene: TRBV7-2
CDR3nt: TGTGCCAGCAGCATGACTAGCGGGAGGGCCAATGAGCAGTTCTTC; CDR3aa: CASSMTSGRANEQFF; d_gene: TRBD2; j_gene: TRBJ2-1; abundance: once; v_gene: TRBV7-9
CDR3nt: TGTGCCAGCAGCTTGGACAGGCGGGATCAGCCCCAGCATTTT; CDR3aa: CASSLDRRDQPQHF; d_gene: TRBD1; j_gene: TRBJ1-5; abundance: -; v_gene: TRBV7-9
CDR3nt: TGTGCCAGCAGCTCGAAGAGGGTACCCGGGGAGCTGTTTTTT; CDR3aa: CASSSKRVPGELFF; d_gene: -; j_gene: TRBJ2-2; abundance: -; v_gene: TRBV7-3
CDR3nt: TGTGCCAGCTCACCAGAGCGGTCTGAAGCTTTCTTT; CDR3aa: CASSPERSEAFF; d_gene: -; j_gene: TRBJ1-1; abundance: few; v_gene: TRBV18
CDR3nt: TGCGCCAGCAGACGAACAGGGGTTGCGGATACGCAGTATTTT; CDR3aa: CASRRTGVADTQYF; d_gene: TRBD1; j_gene: TRBJ2-3; abundance: -; v_gene: TRBV5-1
CDR3nt: TGCGCCAGCAGCCAAGTTTCGGGCGCGGCTGCAGCTAGGGATGAGCAGTTCTTC; CDR3aa: CASSQVSGAAAARDEQFF; d_gene: -; j_gene: TRBJ2-1; abundance: -; v_gene: TRBV4-1
CDR3nt: TGTGCCAGCTCACCACTCGGGACTGAAGCTTTCTTT; CDR3aa: CASSPLGTEAFF; d_gene: -; j_gene: TRBJ1-1; abundance: few; v_gene: TRBV18
CDR3nt: TGCGCCAGCAGCCACTCGGGACAGCTGAACACTGAAGCTTTCTTT; CDR3aa: CASSHSGQLNTEAFF; d_gene: TRBD1; j_gene: TRBJ1-1; abundance: -; v_gene: TRBV4-1
CDR3nt: TGTGCCAGCAGTCCTACAGTGAACTCTGGAAACACCATATATTTT; CDR3aa: CASSPTVNSGNTIYF; d_gene: -; j_gene: TRBJ1-3; abundance: -; v_gene: TRBV6-5
CDR3nt: TGTGCCTGCGCTTGGCTCCAGCCGAAGCGCTCCTACGAGCAGTACTTC; CDR3aa: CACAWLQPKRSYEQYF; d_gene: -; j_gene: TRBJ2-7; abundance: once; v_gene: TRBV30
CDR3nt: TGTGCCAGCAGCTTGGCGGCGAACACTGAAGCTTTCTTT; CDR3aa: CASSLAANTEAFF; d_gene: -; j_gene: TRBJ1-1; abundance: -; v_gene: TRBV7-9
CDR3nt: TGTGCCAGCAGTTCTCCGAGGGTGTTACGTGAAAAACTGTTTTTT; CDR3aa: CASSSPRVLREKLFF; d_gene: -; j_gene: TRBJ1-4; abundance: -; v_gene: TRBV28
CDR3nt: TGCAGCGCTAAAAGGGGACTAGCGGGAGTCGAGACCCAGTACTTC; CDR3aa: CSAKRGLAGVETQYF; d_gene: TRBD2; j_gene: TRBJ2-5; abundance: -; v_gene: TRBV29-1
CDR3nt: TGTGCCAGCAGGAAACAGGGGTTGGGGCAGCCCCAGCATTTT; CDR3aa: CASRKQGLGQPQHF; d_gene: TRBD1; j_gene: TRBJ1-5; abundance: -; v_gene: TRBV2
CDR3nt: TGCGCCAGCAGTGAACCGGGACGGGGGTCCTACGAGCAGTACTTC; CDR3aa: CASSEPGRGSYEQYF; d_gene: -; j_gene: TRBJ2-7; abundance: -; v_gene: TRBV10-2
CDR3nt: TGTGCCAGCAGCTCCAGGGTTGACAGGGGAGATGAAAAACTGTTTTTT; CDR3aa: CASSSRVDRGDEKLFF; d_gene: TRBD1; j_gene: TRBJ1-4; abundance: -; v_gene: TRBV7-2
CDR3nt: TGTGCCAGCAGCTCACGGACAGGCACAGATACGCAGTATTTT; CDR3aa: CASSSRTGTDTQYF; d_gene: -; j_gene: TRBJ2-3; abundance: -; v_gene: TRBV9
CDR3nt: TGTGCCAGCAGCTCGCAGGCCGGCCAAGAGACCCAGTACTTC; CDR3aa: CASSSQAGQETQYF; d_gene: -; j_gene: TRBJ2-5; abundance: once; v_gene: TRBV5-8
CDR3nt: TGTGCCACCAGCTCCAGGGCTAGCGGGAGGTGGGGCACAGATACGCAGTATTTT; CDR3aa: CATSSRASGRWGTDTQYF; d_gene: TRBD2; j_gene: TRBJ2-3; abundance: -; v_gene: TRBV15
CDR3nt: TGTGCCAGCAGCACCTATGGGGCAGCTAATGAGCAGTTCTTC; CDR3aa: CASSTYGAANEQFF; d_gene: -; j_gene: TRBJ2-1; abundance: -; v_gene: TRBV9